The 32 T cell receptor beta chains in this list originate from one sample, sequenced in a study of OX40 agonist ivuxolimab in advanced cancers. Profiling relied on immunoSEQ multiplex PCR, and the TCRdb table lists in-frame clones only, not all of them. This sample carries about 100,000 clones, 94% of them seen once, and the ten largest clones take 0.15% to 0.2%. This specimen was CD4+ or CD8+ T cells sorted from blood, taken in a trial of the OX40 agonist ivuxolimab. The receptors were gathered from an adult with an advanced solid tumor such as melanoma, head and neck, liver or kidney cancer.

This chain uses TRBV11-1 with TRBJ1-1; D remains ambiguous. The CDR3 is 13 amino acids. Trimming cost V 4 bases and J 11 bases, with 17 bases left between them. The germline gives CDR1 SGHAT, CDR2 FQDESV (reference sequence). DNA of the CDR3: TGTGCCAGCAGCTCGAGGATGCAGAATGGGGCTTTCTTT. Translating gives CASSSRMQNGAFF.

The chain is built from TRBV7-9 and TRBJ1-3; D gene uncertain. The germline V and J ends were trimmed by 1 base and 0 bases, with 13 bases remaining between them. CDR3 size: 17 residues. The germline gives CDR1 SEHNR, CDR2 FQNEAQ (reference sequence). The CDR3 protein is CASSLGPDQLSGNTIYF. As DNA, the CDR3 is TGTGCCAGCAGCTTAGGGCCAGACCAACTCTCTGGAAACACCATATATTTT.

On this clone itself: Other DNA sequences from this sample encode an identical CDR3 as well. The V call is TRBV5-1, the J call TRBJ1-1; maybe TRBD1 (5 bases). The V gene lost 7 bases and the J gene lost 3 bases, with 13 bases spanning the gap. The CDR3 extends over 13 amino acids. The germline gives CDR1 SGHRS, CDR2 YFSETQ. The CDR3 bases are TGCGCCAGCTGGGGTCGAGGGGACACTGAAGCTTTCTTT. Its protein is CASWGRGDTEAFF.

This clone was observed a single time. The chain links TRBV7-2 to TRBJ1-1; D possibly corresponds to TRBD1 (5 bases). Trimming took 2 bases from V and 11 from J, leaving 12 bases between them. CDR3 size: 12 residues. Germline values: CDR1 SGHTA, CDR2 FQGNSA. As DNA, the CDR3 is TGTGCCAGCAGCTTATATGGGGGAGAGGCTTTCTTT. This codes for CASSLYGGEAFF.

V usage is TRBV7-2 and J usage is TRBJ2-3; weak D call: TRBD2 (6 bases). Germline CDR1 is SGHTA and CDR2 is FQGNSA. Trimming removed 1 base at V and 5 bases at J, with 13 bases between. The CDR3 extends over 15 amino acids. The CDR3 sequence: CASSLGRLGIDTQYF. The CDR3 coding sequence is TGTGCCAGCAGCTTAGGAAGACTAGGCATAGATACGCAGTATTTT.

The chain couples TRBV5-6 to TRBJ1-1, with D tentatively TRBD1 (6 bases). The CDR3 covers 17 residues. V dropped 4 bases and J dropped 6 bases, with 25 bases sitting between them. In germline, CDR1 is SGHDT, CDR2 YYEEEE. CDR3 region: CASSPPPIIGGFPEAFF. CDR3 DNA sequence: TGTGCCAGCAGCCCGCCACCGATTATAGGGGGGTTCCCTGAAGCTTTCTTT.

The chain recombines TRBV7-2 with TRBJ1-2; 7 positions agree with TRBD1. Per the germline V gene, CDR1 is SGHTA and CDR2 is FQGNSA. The CDR3 is 16 residues long. V trimming: 0 bases; J trimming: 0 bases; junction bases outside the gene matches: 4. The CDR3 DNA is TGTGCCAGCAGCTTAGCTTGGGACAGAGCTAACTATGGCTACACCTTC. Residues: CASSLAWDRANYGYTF.

The genes are TRBV6-5 and TRBJ2-7, with TRBD2 identical over 10 bases. The J segment lost 2 bases and the V segment lost 5 bases, leaving 6 bases of the junction unmatched. This CDR3 comprises 15 residues. The germline CDR1 and CDR2 sequences are MNHEY and SVGAGI. The CDR3 DNA reads as TGTGCCAGCAGTGCTAGCGGGGGAACTACCTACGAGCAGTACTTC. Translating gives CASSASGGTTYEQYF.

The J gene is TRBJ1-4, the V gene TRBV10-3; possible D gene TRBD1, 5 bases. This CDR3 has 13 amino acids. V dropped 5 bases and J dropped 13 bases, with 17 bases sitting between them. Germline V lookup: CDR1 ENHRY, CDR2 SYGVKD. CDR3 in DNA: TGTGCCATCAGTCCCGGGACCCCGTTGGGACTGTTTTTT. Translation gives CAISPGTPLGLFF.

The V gene is TRBV6-6, the J gene TRBJ1-1, with D tentatively TRBD1 (5 bases). CDR1 MNHNY and CDR2 SVGAGI come from the germline V gene (reference sequence). The CDR3 consists of 13 residues. Trimming cost V 7 bases and J 2 bases, with 11 bases left between them. CDR3 sequence: CASTPDRNTEAFF. The DNA for the CDR3 is TGTGCCAGCACCCCAGACAGAAACACTGAAGCTTTCTTT.

This clone was detected only once. The chain couples TRBV6-4 to TRBJ1-1; 7 nucleotides align to TRBD1. Germline CDR1 and CDR2: MRHNA and SNTAGT. This CDR3 is 13 amino acids long. V lost 6 bases and J lost 1; bases outside the gene matches: 2. CDR3 sequence reads: CASRGQQNTEAFF. CDR3 bases: TGTGCCAGCAGGGGACAGCAGAACACTGAAGCTTTCTTT.

This clone showed up just once. The rearrangement links TRBV6-5 to TRBJ2-7; TRBD2 matches 7 bases. This CDR3 region has 16 residues. CDR1 and CDR2 (germline): MNHEY, SVGAGI. The junction had 6 bases not matched to a gene; V was cut back by 0 bases and J by 1 base. The CDR3 DNA is TGTGCCAGCAGTTACTCGGGAGGGTGGGATTCCTACGAGCAGTACTTC. Residues: CASSYSGGWDSYEQYF.

This rearrangement joins TRBV7-2 to TRBJ2-1; D unclear. The ends were cut back, 1 base at V and 0 bases at J, with 10 bases in the middle. CDR3 length: 16 residues. The germline CDR1 and CDR2 sequences are SGHTA and FQGNSA. The DNA for the CDR3 is TGTGCCAGCAGCTTAGACCTCCTAAGCTCCTACAATGAGCAGTTCTTC. Its translation is CASSLDLLSSYNEQFF.

The chain carries TRBV10-3 and TRBJ2-7, with D maybe TRBD1 (6 bases). V gave up 6 bases and J gave up 6 bases, with 15 bases separating them. Germline V gene data show CDR1 as ENHRY and CDR2 as SYGVKD. This CDR3 is 13 amino acids long. This CDR3 is CAIRAGDPSEQYF. The CDR3 nucleotides are TGTGCCATCAGGGCAGGGGATCCCTCCGAGCAGTACTTC.

This clone was detected only once. The chain has TRBV11-3 and TRBJ2-3; TRBD1 is a possible D gene (5 bases). Trimming took off 5 bases at V and 1 base at J, with 13 bases between the two ends. The CDR3 runs 15 residues. CDR1 SGHNT and CDR2 YENEEA come from the germline V gene. The CDR3 DNA sequence: TGTGCCAGCAGCCTAGGGTTGGGGCGCACAGATACGCAGTATTTT. This encodes CASSLGLGRTDTQYF. The full variable domain, in which reference TRBV11-3 and TRBJ2-3 provide the parts outside the CDR3, is EAGVVQSPRYKIIEKKQPVAFWCNPISGHNTLYWYLQNLGQGPELLIRYENEEAVDDSQLPKDRFSAERLKGVDSTLKIQPAELGDSAVYLCASSLGLGRTDTQYFGPGTRLTVL.

V gene TRBV7-2 combines with J gene TRBJ1-5; D ambiguous. The CDR3 covers 14 residues. Between the trimmed V and J ends, which lost 1 base and 9 bases, there was a span of 13 bases. Per germline, CDR1 SGHTA and CDR2 FQGNSA. Written as DNA, the CDR3 is TGTGCCAGCAGCTTAGGTGGCTACTTGGGGCCCCAGCATTTT. It specifies CASSLGGYLGPQHF.

This chain links TRBV6-5 with TRBJ1-1; weak D call: TRBD1 (6 bases). Germline V gene lookup returns CDR1 MNHEY and CDR2 SVGAGI. V lost 2 bases, J lost 8 bases, and 12 bases lay in between. This CDR3 is 13 amino acids long. CDR3 residues: CASSYPGTREAFF. In DNA, the CDR3 is TGTGCCAGCAGTTACCCAGGGACAAGAGAAGCTTTCTTT.

V and J are TRBV5-1 and TRBJ2-1; no reliable D call. Germline V gives CDR1 SGHRS, CDR2 YFSETQ. This CDR3 has 13 amino acids. V was pared by 0 bases and J by 7 bases, with 8 bases between. The CDR3 protein is CASSLAGSNEQFF. In DNA form, the CDR3 reads TGCGCCAGCAGCTTGGCAGGTAGTAATGAGCAGTTCTTC.

The count of this clone is one. The chain joins TRBV6-6 to TRBJ2-1, with 14 bases identical to TRBD2. The V segment lost 2 bases and the J segment 7 bases; nucleotides outside the gene matches: 4. The germline CDR1 and CDR2 sequences are MNHNY and SVGAGI (reference sequence). This CDR3 is 16 amino acids long. The CDR3 DNA reads TGTGCCAGCAGTTACCGACTAGCGGGGGGGGAAAATGAGCAGTTCTTC. Protein product: CASSYRLAGGENEQFF.

CDR3 coding DNA: TGCGCCAGCGGTCACAGGGGGGAAGATACGCAGTATTTT. This codes for CASGHRGEDTQYF. The chain uses TRBV5-1 and TRBJ2-3; TRBD1 aligns across 8 bases. The germline CDR1 and CDR2 sequences are SGHRS and YFSETQ. J lost 5 bases, V lost 7 bases, and 6 bases had no gene match. The CDR3 spans 13 residues.

The rearrangement joins TRBV19 to TRBJ1-2, with 7 positions matching TRBD1. The CDR3 is 15 amino acids. The V gene's germline CDR1 is LNHDA and CDR2 SQIVND (reference sequence). V lost 4 bases, J lost 5 bases, and 10 bases stayed unmatched. The CDR3 DNA follows: TGTGCCAGTAGTACCGGACCAGGGGGAGTATATGGCTACACCTTC. Its translation is CASSTGPGGVYGYTF.

The V gene is TRBV5-1, the J gene TRBJ2-5; TRBD2 is a possible D gene (6 bases). CDR3 length: 14 residues. V lost 5 bases to trimming and J lost 2 bases, with 13 bases between them. Germline V CDR1 and CDR2: SGHRS, YFSETQ. The DNA for the CDR3 is TGCGCCAGCAGAGGGACTGACCTACAAGAGACCCAGTACTTC. It translates to CASRGTDLQETQYF.

The genes are TRBV6-5 and TRBJ2-3, with D possibly TRBD2 on 6 matching bases. The CDR3 consists of 14 residues. CDR1 and CDR2 (germline): MNHEY, SVGAGI. V lost 2 bases and J 1 base, leaving 7 bases between the germline ends. The CDR3 sequence: CASSYGGGTDTQYF. The CDR3 bases are TGTGCCAGCAGTTACGGAGGGGGCACAGATACGCAGTATTTT.

The chain combines TRBV21-1 with TRBJ2-7; the tabulated D call, TRBD1, remains unverified against the DNA. TRBV21-1 is a recognized pseudogene. CDR3 length equals 15 residues. The CDR3 DNA is TGTGCCAGCAGCAAAGCCAGACAGGGGAAAAACGAGCAGTACTTC. It yields the protein CASSKARQGKNEQYF.

V gene TRBV5-1 combines with J gene TRBJ2-6; 8 bases match TRBD1. Germline-derived CDR1 and CDR2 are SGHRS and YFSETQ. The CDR3 is 18 residues long. V shed 1 base and J 1 base; nucleotides not matched to a gene: 7. CDR3 loop: CASSLRVDRVSGANVLTF. The CDR3 DNA reads TGCGCCAGCAGCTTGAGGGTGGACAGGGTATCTGGGGCCAACGTCCTGACTTTC.

This chain joins TRBV5-1 and TRBJ1-6; 7 bases map to TRBD1. Germline V gene sequence: CDR1 SGHRS, CDR2 YFSETQ. The CDR3 consists of 16 residues. The J segment lost 5 bases and the V segment lost 4 bases, leaving 9 bases of the junction unmatched. The chain's CDR3 is CASSPAPGQDNSPLHF. The CDR3 bases are TGCGCCAGCAGCCCAGCCCCAGGACAGGATAATTCACCCCTCCACTTT.

The chain has TRBV7-9 and TRBJ1-2; 8 nucleotides agree with TRBD1. J lost 2 bases, V lost 3 bases, and 8 bases had no gene match. Germline lookup yields CDR1 SEHNR and CDR2 FQNEAQ (reference sequence). The CDR3 covers 16 residues. This CDR3 reads CASSFGTGGSNYGYTF. The CDR3, as DNA: TGTGCCAGCAGCTTTGGTACAGGGGGTTCCAACTATGGCTACACCTTC.

The V and J genes are TRBV5-1 and TRBJ2-3; D remains ambiguous. Per germline, CDR1 SGHRS and CDR2 YFSETQ. This CDR3 contains 13 residues. The V end lost 0 bases, the J end lost 6 bases, and 8 bases lay between the germline ends. For the CDR3, the DNA is TGCGCCAGCAGCTTGGTTTCGGGCGATACGCAGTATTTT. Amino acid sequence: CASSLVSGDTQYF.

The V call is TRBV18, the J call TRBJ1-4; TRBD1 is a possible D gene (5 bases). Germline values: CDR1 KGHSH, CDR2 LQKENI. The V end lost 3 bases, the J end lost 4 bases, and 12 bases lay between the germline ends. This CDR3 has 15 residues. The CDR3 spells CASSPGTGLNEKLFF. CDR3 nucleotides: TGTGCCAGCTCACCGGGGACCGGCCTTAATGAAAAACTGTTTTTT.

The CDR3: CASSGLDSNYGYTF. Written as DNA, the CDR3 is TGTGCCAGCAGCGGGTTGGACAGCAACTATGGCTACACCTTC. The V and J genes are TRBV11-2 and TRBJ1-2; tentative D call: TRBD1 (6 bases). The CDR3 is 14 amino acids. The ends were cut back, 5 bases at V and 2 bases at J, with 12 bases in the middle. Germline values: CDR1 SGHAT, CDR2 FQNNGV.

J is TRBJ2-1 and V is TRBV6-5, with D possibly called TRBD1 or TRBD2 (5 bases each). V dropped 6 bases and J dropped 1 base, with 13 bases sitting between them. CDR1 is MNHEY and CDR2 is SVGAGI in the germline V gene. The CDR3 is made up of 15 amino acids. In DNA form, the CDR3 reads TGTGCCAGCAGCCCCTCCGGGGCATCCTACAATGAGCAGTTCTTC. Protein sequence: CASSPSGASYNEQFF.

This clone was seen more than once but under ten times. This sample includes further DNA sequences coding for the same CDR3. The chain links TRBV7-9 to TRBJ1-1; D uncertain. The CDR3 covers 11 residues. V was shortened by 1 base and J by 8 bases, with 5 bases between the two germline ends. CDR1 SEHNR and CDR2 FQNEAQ come from the germline V gene (reference sequence). The CDR3: CASSLGREAFF. The CDR3 nucleotides read TGTGCCAGCAGCTTAGGTCGGGAAGCTTTCTTT. The full variable domain, in which reference TRBV7-9 and TRBJ1-1 provide the parts outside the CDR3, is DTGVSQNPRHKITKRGQNVTFRCDPISEHNRLYWYRQTLGQGPEFLTYFQNEAQLEKSRLLSDRFSAERPKGSFSTLEIQRTEQGDSAMYLCASSLGREAFFGQGTRLTVV.